The 21 T cell receptor beta chains listed next were all sequenced from one sample in a study of beta chain features in type 1 diabetes. Study-wide results and caveats: Among all four CD4+ subsets, Type 1 diabetes patients had TCRB CDR3s that were moderately but significantly shorter.

The study reverse transcribed the entire isolated RNA, so it sequenced expressed TCRB transcripts. The table came from immunoSEQ multiplex PCR; TCRdb's copy has only in-frame clones and leaves some out. The table lists about 160,000 clones, around 63% of them singletons. For these TCRs, the target antigens are not known. Sample: naive CD4+ T cells from blood. Every receptor here comes from a man aged 25 to 40 with type 1 diabetes.

This clone was observed a handful of times. This chain uses TRBV7-6 with TRBJ2-5, with no clear D. The V gene lost 0 bases and the J gene lost 8 bases, with 7 bases spanning the gap. The CDR3 extends over 12 amino acids. The germline CDR1 and CDR2 sequences are SGHVS and FNYEAQ. This chain's CDR3 is CASSLALFTQYF. The DNA for the CDR3 is TGTGCCAGCAGCTTAGCACTCTTCACCCAGTACTTC.

This clone was seen only once. J is TRBJ2-7 and V is TRBV5-6, with 8 nucleotides matching TRBD1. The CDR3 is 14 amino acids. V dropped 4 bases and J dropped 2; count of bases not matched to a gene: 5. The germline V gene has CDR1 SGHDT and CDR2 YYEEEE. CDR3 coding DNA: TGTGCCAGCAGCCCGGACAGGGAGGCCTACGAGCAGTACTTC. Its protein is CASSPDREAYEQYF.

The genes are TRBV20-1 and TRBJ2-7; D gene uncertain. The CDR3 has 11 amino acids. Trimming stripped 8 bases from V and 5 bases from J, with 13 bases between. The V gene's germline CDR1 is DFQATT and CDR2 SNEGSKA (reference sequence). The CDR3 DNA sequence: TGCAGTACTTATCACACGGACGAGCAGTACTTC. This encodes CSTYHTDEQYF.

In its sample, this clone was seen a few times. The chain couples TRBV7-2 to TRBJ1-1; no definite D call. CDR3 length: 15 residues. The germline gives CDR1 SGHTA, CDR2 FQGNSA. Between the trimmed V and J ends, which lost 1 base and 1 base, there was a span of 10 bases. CDR3 sequence: CASSLEVAPNTEAFF. DNA of the CDR3: TGTGCCAGCAGCTTAGAGGTGGCACCGAACACTGAAGCTTTCTTT. The full variable domain, rest sourced from reference TRBV7-2 and TRBJ1-1, is GAGVSQSPSNKVTEKGKDVELRCDPISGHTALYWYRQSLGQGLEFLIYFQGNSAPDKSGLPSDRFSAERTGGSVSTLTIQRTQQEDSAVYLCASSLEVAPNTEAFFGQGTRLTVV.

This chain links TRBV29-1 with TRBJ2-3, with 8 bases fitting TRBD2. The CDR3 runs 13 residues. CDR1 is SQVTM, CDR2 ANQGSEA, per germline. Losses at the gene ends were 8 bases for V and 2 bases for J; bases not matched to a gene: 6. In DNA form, the CDR3 reads TGCAGCCTCCGGGGGGGCCCCACAGATACGCAGTATTTT. This gives the protein CSLRGGPTDTQYF.

CDR3 bases: TGTGCCTGTGGGCGGGGCTCCTACAATGAGCAGTTCTTC. Translating it yields CACGRGSYNEQFF. The chain carries TRBV5-4 and TRBJ2-1; possible D gene TRBD2, 6 bases. Germline values: CDR1 SGHNT, CDR2 YYREEE (reference sequence). Trimming removed 10 bases from V and 0 bases from J, with 11 bases in between. The CDR3 length is 13 residues.

This chain links TRBV29-1 with TRBJ2-7, with D unresolved. The CDR3 runs 13 residues. Germline V gene lookup returns CDR1 SQVTM and CDR2 ANQGSEA. Trimming removed 4 bases from V and 6 bases from J, with 16 bases in between. CDR3 coding DNA: TGCAGCGTTGCCGGTCCCCTCGCTCGCGAGCAGTACTTC. Its protein is CSVAGPLAREQYF.

For the CDR3, the DNA is TGCAGCGTTGGCTGCGGTCGTTCTGGGGCCAACGTCCTGACTTTC. The encoded protein is CSVGCGRSGANVLTF. The V gene is TRBV29-1, the J gene TRBJ2-6; D not resolved. The V gene's germline CDR1 is SQVTM and CDR2 ANQGSEA. Between the trimmed V and J ends, which lost 4 bases and 1 base, there was a span of 11 bases. The CDR3 spans 15 residues.

This chain connects TRBV7-9 to TRBJ1-6; perhaps TRBD1 as D (6 bases). The CDR3 is 14 residues long. Trimming left V 5 bases short and J 4 bases short, with 9 bases between. Germline V gene lookup returns CDR1 SEHNR and CDR2 FQNEAQ (reference sequence). CDR3 residues: CASSPGQYNSPLHF. As DNA, the CDR3 is TGTGCCAGCAGCCCTGGACAGTATAATTCACCCCTCCACTTT. The complete variable domain, with remaining parts taken from reference TRBV7-9 and TRBJ1-6, reads DTGVSQNPRHKITKRGQNVTFRCDPISEHNRLYWYRQTLGQGPEFLTYFQNEAQLEKSRLLSDRFSAERPKGSFSTLEIQRTEQGDSAMYLCASSPGQYNSPLHFGNGTRLTVT.

This clone has more than one count but fewer than ten. The chain is built from TRBV10-3 and TRBJ2-3, with D unresolved. V lost 6 bases and J lost 2, with 9 bases in between. The CDR3 length is 13 residues. CDR1 is ENHRY and CDR2 is SYGVKD in the germline V gene. CDR3 region: CAIRPSLTDTQYF. The CDR3 bases are TGTGCCATCAGGCCCTCCCTCACAGATACGCAGTATTTT.

This chain links TRBV7-9 with TRBJ1-1; no reliable D call. The germline CDR1 and CDR2 sequences are SEHNR and FQNEAQ (reference sequence). Trimming pared 5 bases from V and 0 bases from J, leaving 16 bases between. This CDR3 contains 16 residues. This CDR3 reads CASSPRLGGLNTEAFF. The CDR3 nucleotides read TGTGCCAGCAGCCCCCGTCTTGGCGGACTGAACACTGAAGCTTTCTTT.

This chain joins TRBV28 and TRBJ1-6; 7 bases map to TRBD1. Germline CDR1 is MDHEN and CDR2 is SYDVKM. V trimming: 6 bases; J trimming: 8 bases; junction bases outside the gene matches: 10. The CDR3 runs 15 residues. The DNA for the CDR3 is TGTGCCAGCAGAGGACAGGTTTTAAGGGATTCACCCCTCCACTTT. Amino acids: CASRGQVLRDSPLHF.

The chain recombines TRBV29-1 with TRBJ1-2, with D possibly being TRBD1 (6 bases). Germline CDR1 SQVTM, CDR2 ANQGSEA. V gave up 7 bases and J gave up 8 bases, with 14 bases separating them. The CDR3 runs to 11 residues. The CDR3 bases are TGCAGCGCCTTTGGGCAGGGGGGCTACACCTTC. Amino acids: CSAFGQGGYTF.

The chain links TRBV10-2 to TRBJ2-1; D gene uncertain. Germline V gene lookup returns CDR1 WSHSY and CDR2 SAAADI. V dropped 5 bases and J dropped 7 bases, with 9 bases sitting between them. The CDR3 runs to 12 residues. The CDR3 nucleotides read TGCGCCAGCAGTCCTGCCTCTAATGAGCAGTTCTTC. Its protein is CASSPASNEQFF.

This clone occurred once. The rearrangement joins TRBV7-9 to TRBJ2-7; D is uncertain. There are 13 residues in the CDR3. V was shortened by 5 bases and J by 2 bases, with 10 bases between the two germline ends. Germline CDR1 and CDR2: SEHNR and FQNEAQ (reference sequence). The CDR3 DNA follows: TGTGCCAGCAGCAAACGCTTTGCCTACGAGCAGTACTTC. Encoded protein: CASSKRFAYEQYF.

The V call is TRBV29-1, the J call TRBJ2-7; no reliable D call. V lost 0 bases, J lost 6 bases, and 6 bases lay in between. The CDR3 length is 11 residues. The germline CDR1 and CDR2 sequences are SQVTM and ANQGSEA. CDR3 sequence reads: CSVEDLGEQYF. The CDR3 bases are TGCAGCGTTGAAGATTTAGGCGAGCAGTACTTC.

V gene TRBV30 combines with J gene TRBJ2-1, with D tentatively TRBD1 (6 bases). With 2 bases removed from V and 7 bases from J, the gap between germline ends came to 18 bases. The CDR3 is made up of 15 amino acids. Germline V gene data show CDR1 as GTSNPN and CDR2 as SVGIG (reference sequence). CDR3 DNA: TGTGCCTGGAGTAGGGAACAGGGAATTCGGAATGAGCAGTTCTTC. Translating gives CAWSREQGIRNEQFF.

The rearrangement uses TRBV18 and TRBJ2-7; maybe TRBD1 (6 bases). The CDR3 totals 14 residues. Trimming pared 3 bases from V and 2 bases from J, leaving 11 bases between. Germline V gene lookup returns CDR1 KGHSH and CDR2 LQKENI. The CDR3 coding sequence is TGTGCCAGCTCACCGTCCACAGGGACCTACGAGCAGTACTTC. Protein product: CASSPSTGTYEQYF.

This clone was found a few times. The CDR3 sequence is CALDRFPGYTF. Here the CDR3 DNA reads TGTGCCTTGGATCGTTTTCCTGGCTACACCTTC. This chain joins TRBV30 and TRBJ1-2; no definite D call. V shed 7 bases and J shed 7 bases, with 13 bases lying between them. The V gene's germline CDR1 is GTSNPN and CDR2 SVGIG (reference sequence). The CDR3 loop spans 11 amino acids.

V and J are TRBV6-5 and TRBJ2-1; D perhaps matches TRBD1 (5 bases). The V gene lost 4 bases and the J gene lost 7 bases, with 8 bases spanning the gap. This CDR3 has 12 residues. CDR1 and CDR2 from the germline V gene are MNHEY and SVGAGI. CDR3 residues: CASSSRQNEQFF. The CDR3 DNA reads TGTGCCAGCAGTTCCCGACAGAATGAGCAGTTCTTC.

This chain uses TRBV29-1 with TRBJ2-5; D might be TRBD1 (6 bases). V was pared by 7 bases and J by 2 bases, with 11 bases between. Per germline, CDR1 SQVTM and CDR2 ANQGSEA. The CDR3 has 12 amino acids. The chain's CDR3 is CSGGQLQETQYF. The CDR3 DNA sequence: TGCAGCGGAGGACAGCTACAAGAGACCCAGTACTTC.